The source of this T cell receptor beta chain is a study of blood T cell repertoires in COVID-19 (TCRdb year 2020). Looking at the study overall: Collaborator samples came from the United States, Italy and Spain and covered acute and convalescent phases of COVID-19. Sample metadata almost always included a de-identified subject ID, COVID-19 status, age in years and sex. Where available, HLA class I and class II types were taken from metadata supplied by the sample provider and were not determined by assay-based typing. The material from the prospective study consisted of cDNA or gDNA derived from T cells, B-cell-depleted T cells, or PBMCs. The samples were drawn from the first 160 participants of the ongoing ImmuneRACE study and from under 1,500 subjects provided by 6 global collaborators. The dataset comprised deeply sampled blood TCRbeta repertoires from subjects exposed to, actively infected with, or recovered from COVID-19. A freely available public database, intended as a resource for researchers studying the immune response to SARS-CoV-2, is where the repertoires were released.

Collaborating institutions collected whole blood in K2EDTA tubes following their own protocols. For TCRbeta analysis, collaborators shipped samples in one of three forms: frozen whole blood, isolated PBMCs, or DNA extracted from either of those sample types. The CDR3 contains 16 residues, cysteine and phenylalanine counted. Just CDR3 DNA is preserved here, 48 bases in frame from base 1. The CDR1 and CDR2 encoded by the germline V gene are KGHSH and LQKENI. Cut back by 3 bases and 3 bases, the V and J ends lie 17 bases apart. In this sample, this clone turned up once. Its antigen specificity is not known. Base qualities are not at hand, and no much larger clone is one base apart. TCRbeta CDR3 regions were amplified from genomic DNA using the immunoSEQ Assay, a bias-controlled multiplex PCR. The published analysis was carried out like this. Nucleated cell counts per sample were estimated from amplification of reference gene primers within the assay. To quantify the absolute abundance of each unique TCRbeta CDR3 rearrangement, sequence reads were collapsed and filtered. Productive Simpson clonality was computed per sample as the square root of Simpson's diversity index over productive rearrangements. TCRdb carries this immuneACCESS record with in-frame sequences only. Its versions omit some clonotypes, under half of them owing to an unresolved V gene in the studies checked, with the rest unexplained. That table gives V, J and clone size, and the DNA gave D and trimming. This sample holds 45,000 to 50,000 clones; about 88% were observed only once. Jointly, the top ten make up about 8.8% of the sample.

Results and caveats for the whole study, not just this receptor: Clinical and demographic metadata were provided uncurated, with the amount varying by source and participant.

The source of this sequence is a man aged 45-60 years with active COVID-19. The sample comprised peripheral blood. The rearrangement joined TRBV18 to TRBJ1-2; possibly the D gene is TRBD1, per 6 matching bases. The nucleotides are TGTGCCAGCTCACCCGCAGGGGCAAGGTGGGACTATGGCTACACCTTC. This encodes CASSPAGARWDYGYTF.